This T cell receptor beta chain was recovered during a study of blood T cell repertoires in COVID-19. Study information: The analysed material was cDNA or gDNA that came from T cells, B-cell-depleted T cells, or PBMCs.

CDR3 size: 16 residues. The V end was cut by 5 bases, the J end by 0 bases, with 14 bases between. From germline, CDR1 is MDHEN and CDR2 SYDVKM. Original processing methods: Reference gene primer amplification in the assay estimated nucleated cell counts. TCRdb keeps only in-frame clones here, not all; method: immunoSEQ multiplex PCR. V, J and clone size reflect that table, while D and trimming were determined from the DNA. This table holds about 97,000 clones, around nine tenths found once. Material: peripheral blood. The genes are TRBV28 and TRBJ2-1; D possibly corresponds to TRBD2 (5 bases). The clonotype was recovered from a human donor in a cohort sampled during active COVID-19. The CDR3 protein is CASSTAAESSYNEQFF. The CDR3 DNA sequence: TGTGCCAGCAGTACTGCAGCGGAGAGCTCCTACAATGAGCAGTTCTTC.